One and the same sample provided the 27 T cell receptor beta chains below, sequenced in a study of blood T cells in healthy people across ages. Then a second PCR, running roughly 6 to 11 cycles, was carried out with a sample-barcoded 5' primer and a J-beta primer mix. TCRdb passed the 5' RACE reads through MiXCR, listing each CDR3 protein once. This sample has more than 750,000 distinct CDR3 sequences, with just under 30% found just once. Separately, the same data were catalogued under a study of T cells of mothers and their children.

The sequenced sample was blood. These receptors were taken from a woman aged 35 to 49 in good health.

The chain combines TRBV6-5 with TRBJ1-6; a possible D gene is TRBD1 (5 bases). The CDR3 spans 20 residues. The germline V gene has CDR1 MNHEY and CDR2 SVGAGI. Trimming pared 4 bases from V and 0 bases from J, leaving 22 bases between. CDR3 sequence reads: CASSSDLPDSPSSYNSPLHF. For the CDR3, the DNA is TGTGCCAGCAGTTCCGACTTACCCGACAGCCCGAGCTCCTATAATTCACCCCTCCACTTT.

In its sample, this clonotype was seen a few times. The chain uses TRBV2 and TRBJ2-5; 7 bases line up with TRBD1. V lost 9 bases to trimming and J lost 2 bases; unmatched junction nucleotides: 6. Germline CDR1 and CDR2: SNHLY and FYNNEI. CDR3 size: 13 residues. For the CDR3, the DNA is TGTGCCAGTTCCGGGACAGAACAAGAGACCCAGTACTTC. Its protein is CASSGTEQETQYF.

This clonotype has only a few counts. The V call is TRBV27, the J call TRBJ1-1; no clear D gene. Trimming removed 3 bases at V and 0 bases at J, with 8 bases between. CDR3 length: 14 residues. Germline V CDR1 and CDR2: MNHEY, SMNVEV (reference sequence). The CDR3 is CASSFNFLNTEAFF. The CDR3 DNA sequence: TGTGCCAGCAGTTTTAACTTTCTGAACACTGAAGCTTTCTTT.

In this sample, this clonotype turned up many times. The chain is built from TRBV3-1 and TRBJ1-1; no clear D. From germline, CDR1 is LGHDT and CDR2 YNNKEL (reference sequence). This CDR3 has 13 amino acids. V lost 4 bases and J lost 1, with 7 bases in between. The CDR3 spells CASSRTENTEAFF. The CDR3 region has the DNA TGTGCCAGCAGCCGGACCGAGAACACTGAAGCTTTCTTT.

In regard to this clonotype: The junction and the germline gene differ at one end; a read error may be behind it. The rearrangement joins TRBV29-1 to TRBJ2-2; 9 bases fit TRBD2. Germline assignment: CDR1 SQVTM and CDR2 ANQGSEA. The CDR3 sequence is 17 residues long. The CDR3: CSVDTSRGGARTGERFF. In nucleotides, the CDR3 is TGCAGCGTTGACACTTCGCGCGGGGGGGCTCGGACCGGGGAGCGGTTTTTT.

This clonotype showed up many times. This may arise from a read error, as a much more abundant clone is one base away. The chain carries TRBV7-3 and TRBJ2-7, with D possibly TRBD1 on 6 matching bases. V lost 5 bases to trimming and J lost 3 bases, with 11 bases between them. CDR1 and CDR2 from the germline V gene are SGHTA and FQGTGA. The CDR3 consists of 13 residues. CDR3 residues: CASSSLTGYEQYF. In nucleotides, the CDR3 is TGTGCCAGCAGCAGCCTGACAGGCTACGAGCAGTACTTC.

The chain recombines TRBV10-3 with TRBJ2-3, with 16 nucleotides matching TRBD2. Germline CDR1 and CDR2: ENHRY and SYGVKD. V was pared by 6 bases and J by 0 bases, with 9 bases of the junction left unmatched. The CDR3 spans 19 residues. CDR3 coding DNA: TGTGCCATCAGGCCGGGACTAGCGGGGGGGCCCCCTAGCACAGATACGCAGTATTTT. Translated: CAIRPGLAGGPPSTDTQYF.

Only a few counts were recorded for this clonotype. The CDR3 region has the DNA TGTGCCAGCAGTTACTCTGGGACAGGGCCTGGCTACACCTTC. Translation: CASSYSGTGPGYTF. This chain uses TRBV6-5 with TRBJ1-2, with 9 bases identical to TRBD1. Looked up from germline, CDR1 is MNHEY and CDR2 is SVGAGI. The CDR3 spans 14 residues. V shed 0 bases and J 7 bases; nucleotides not matched to a gene: 3.

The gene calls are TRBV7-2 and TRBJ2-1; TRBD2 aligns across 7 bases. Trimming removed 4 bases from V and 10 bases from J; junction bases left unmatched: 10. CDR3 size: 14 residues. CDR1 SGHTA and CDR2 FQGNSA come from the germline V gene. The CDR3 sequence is CASSSSGAMGEQFF. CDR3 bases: TGTGCCAGCAGCTCGAGCGGGGCAATGGGGGAGCAGTTCTTC.

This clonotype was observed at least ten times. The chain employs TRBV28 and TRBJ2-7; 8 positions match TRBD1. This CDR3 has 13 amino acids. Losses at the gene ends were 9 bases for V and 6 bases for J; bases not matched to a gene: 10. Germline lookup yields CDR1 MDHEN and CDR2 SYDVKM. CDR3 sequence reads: CASLGQVSLEQYF. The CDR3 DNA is TGTGCCAGTCTGGGACAGGTCTCCCTCGAGCAGTACTTC.

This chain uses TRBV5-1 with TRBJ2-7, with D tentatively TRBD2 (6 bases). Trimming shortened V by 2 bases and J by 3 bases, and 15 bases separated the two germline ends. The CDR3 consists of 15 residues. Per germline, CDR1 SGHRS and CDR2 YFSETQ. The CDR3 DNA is TGCGCCAGCAGCTTTGGAGGGGCGGCGTACTACGAGCAGTACTTC. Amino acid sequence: CASSFGGAAYYEQYF. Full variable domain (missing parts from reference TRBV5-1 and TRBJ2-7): KAGVTQTPRYLIKTRGQQVTLSCSPISGHRSVSWYQQTPGQGLQFLFEYFSETQRNKGNFPGRFSGRQFSNSRSEMNVSTLELGDSALYLCASSFGGAAYYEQYFGPGTRLTVT.

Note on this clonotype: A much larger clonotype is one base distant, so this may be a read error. The CDR3 sequence is CASSHGTGRNTEAFF. In nucleotides, the CDR3 is TGCGCCAGCAGCCACGGAACGGGGAGGAACACTGAAGCTTTCTTT. The chain uses TRBV4-3 and TRBJ1-1; D unresolved. The germline V and J ends were trimmed by 3 bases and 1 base, with 12 bases remaining between them. Germline lookup yields CDR1 LGHNA and CDR2 YSLEER. The CDR3 contains 15 residues.

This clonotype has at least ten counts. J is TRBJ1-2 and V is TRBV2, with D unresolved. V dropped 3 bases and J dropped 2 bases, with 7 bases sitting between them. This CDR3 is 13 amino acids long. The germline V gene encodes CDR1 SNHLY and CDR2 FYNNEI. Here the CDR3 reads CASSDGLNYGYTF. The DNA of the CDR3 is TGTGCCAGCAGTGATGGCCTGAACTATGGCTACACCTTC.

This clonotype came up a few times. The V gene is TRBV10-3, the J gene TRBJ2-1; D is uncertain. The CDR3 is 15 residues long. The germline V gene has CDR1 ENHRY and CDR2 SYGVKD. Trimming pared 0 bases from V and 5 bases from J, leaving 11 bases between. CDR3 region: CAISESVDGDNEQFF. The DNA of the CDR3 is TGTGCCATCAGTGAGTCCGTCGATGGGGACAATGAGCAGTTCTTC.

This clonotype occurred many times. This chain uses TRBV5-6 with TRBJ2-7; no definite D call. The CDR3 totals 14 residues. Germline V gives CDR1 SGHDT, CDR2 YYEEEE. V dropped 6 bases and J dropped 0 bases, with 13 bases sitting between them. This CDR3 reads CASKTRVDSYEQYF. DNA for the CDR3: TGTGCCAGCAAGACACGGGTCGACTCCTACGAGCAGTACTTC.

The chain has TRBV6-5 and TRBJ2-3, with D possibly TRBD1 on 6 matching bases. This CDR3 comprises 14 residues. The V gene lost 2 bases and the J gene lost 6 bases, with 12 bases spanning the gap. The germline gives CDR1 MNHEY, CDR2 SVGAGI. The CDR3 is CASSYGQGSDTQYF. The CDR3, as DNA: TGTGCCAGCAGTTACGGGCAGGGGTCGGATACGCAGTATTTT.

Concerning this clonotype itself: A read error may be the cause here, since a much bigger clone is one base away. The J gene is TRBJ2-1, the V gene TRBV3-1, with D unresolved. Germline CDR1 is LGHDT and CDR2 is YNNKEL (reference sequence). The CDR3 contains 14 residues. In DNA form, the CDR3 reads TGTGCCTGCAGCGACCCAGGCGACTACAATGAGCAGTTCTTC. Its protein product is CACSDPGDYNEQFF.

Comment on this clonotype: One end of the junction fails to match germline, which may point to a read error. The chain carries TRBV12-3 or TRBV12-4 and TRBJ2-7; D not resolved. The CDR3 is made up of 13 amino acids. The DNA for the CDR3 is TGTGCCAGCAGTTGGCCTGGGTCCTACGAGCGGTACTTC. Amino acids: CASSWPGSYERYF.

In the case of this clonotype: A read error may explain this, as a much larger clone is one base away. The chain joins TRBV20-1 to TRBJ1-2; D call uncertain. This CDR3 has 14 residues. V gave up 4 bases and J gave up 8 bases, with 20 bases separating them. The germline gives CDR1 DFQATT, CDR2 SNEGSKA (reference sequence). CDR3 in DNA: TGCAGTGCTACAGCCAGCGTGGCGACGAGGGGCTACACCTTC. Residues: CSATASVATRGYTF.

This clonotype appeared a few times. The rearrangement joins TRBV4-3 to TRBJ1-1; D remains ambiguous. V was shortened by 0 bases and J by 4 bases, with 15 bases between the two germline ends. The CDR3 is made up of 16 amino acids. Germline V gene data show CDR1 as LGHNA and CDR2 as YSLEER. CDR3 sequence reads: CASSQEGRVRATEAFF. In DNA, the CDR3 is TGCGCCAGCAGCCAAGAAGGGAGGGTGAGGGCCACTGAAGCTTTCTTT.

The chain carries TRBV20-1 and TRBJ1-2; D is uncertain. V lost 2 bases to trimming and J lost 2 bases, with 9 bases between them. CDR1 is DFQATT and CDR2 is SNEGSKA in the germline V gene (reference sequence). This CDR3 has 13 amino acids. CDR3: CSARNGLNYGYTF. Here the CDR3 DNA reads TGCAGTGCTAGAAACGGACTCAACTATGGCTACACCTTC.

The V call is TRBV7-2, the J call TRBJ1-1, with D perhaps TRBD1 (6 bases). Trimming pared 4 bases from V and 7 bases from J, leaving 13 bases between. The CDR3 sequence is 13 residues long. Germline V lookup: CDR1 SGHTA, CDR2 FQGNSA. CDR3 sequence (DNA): TGTGCCAGCAGCTCCCTAAGGGGGTTTGAAGCTTTCTTT. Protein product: CASSSLRGFEAFF.

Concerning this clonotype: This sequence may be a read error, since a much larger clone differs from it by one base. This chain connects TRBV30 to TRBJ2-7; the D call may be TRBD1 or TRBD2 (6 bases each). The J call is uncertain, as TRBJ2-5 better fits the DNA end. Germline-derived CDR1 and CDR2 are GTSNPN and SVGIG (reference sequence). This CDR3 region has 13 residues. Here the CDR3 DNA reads TGTGCCTGGAGGATGGGGGGCATTGAGACCCAGTACTTC. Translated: CAWRMGGIETQYF.

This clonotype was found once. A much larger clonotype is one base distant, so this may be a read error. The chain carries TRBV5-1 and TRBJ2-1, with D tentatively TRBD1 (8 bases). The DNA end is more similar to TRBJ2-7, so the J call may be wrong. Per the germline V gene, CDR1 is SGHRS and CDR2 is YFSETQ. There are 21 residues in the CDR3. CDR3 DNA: TGCGCCAGCAGCCCCCTCGGACAGGGCCGCCCACGGGGGGACTCCTACAATGAGCAGTACTTC. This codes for CASSPLGQGRPRGDSYNEQYF.

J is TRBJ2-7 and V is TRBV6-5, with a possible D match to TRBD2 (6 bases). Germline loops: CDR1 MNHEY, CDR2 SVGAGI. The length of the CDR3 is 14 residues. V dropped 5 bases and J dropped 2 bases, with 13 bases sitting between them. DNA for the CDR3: TGTGCCAGCAGTCCCCTGACTAGTCCCTACGAGCAGTACTTC. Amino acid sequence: CASSPLTSPYEQYF.

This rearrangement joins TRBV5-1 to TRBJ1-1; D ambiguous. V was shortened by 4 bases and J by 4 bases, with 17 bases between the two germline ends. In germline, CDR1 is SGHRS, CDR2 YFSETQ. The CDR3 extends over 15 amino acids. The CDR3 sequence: CASSRDKGEGTEAFF. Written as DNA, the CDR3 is TGCGCCAGCAGCCGGGATAAGGGCGAGGGCACTGAAGCTTTCTTT. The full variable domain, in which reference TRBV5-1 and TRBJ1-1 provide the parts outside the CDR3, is KAGVTQTPRYLIKTRGQQVTLSCSPISGHRSVSWYQQTPGQGLQFLFEYFSETQRNKGNFPGRFSGRQFSNSRSEMNVSTLELGDSALYLCASSRDKGEGTEAFFGQGTRLTVV.

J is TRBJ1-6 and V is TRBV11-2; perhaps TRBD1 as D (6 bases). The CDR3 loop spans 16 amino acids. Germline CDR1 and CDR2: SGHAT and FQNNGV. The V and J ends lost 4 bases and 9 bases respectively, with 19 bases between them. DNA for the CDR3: TGTGCCAGCAGCTCCACACAGGGAGGGTTAGGTTCACCCCTCCACTTT. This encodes CASSSTQGGLGSPLHF. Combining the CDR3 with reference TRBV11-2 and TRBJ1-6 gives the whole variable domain EAGVAQSPRYKIIEKRQSVAFWCNPISGHATLYWYQQILGQGPKLLIQFQNNGVVDDSQLPKDRFSAERLKGVDSTLKIQPAKLEDSAVYLCASSSTQGGLGSPLHFGNGTRLTVT.